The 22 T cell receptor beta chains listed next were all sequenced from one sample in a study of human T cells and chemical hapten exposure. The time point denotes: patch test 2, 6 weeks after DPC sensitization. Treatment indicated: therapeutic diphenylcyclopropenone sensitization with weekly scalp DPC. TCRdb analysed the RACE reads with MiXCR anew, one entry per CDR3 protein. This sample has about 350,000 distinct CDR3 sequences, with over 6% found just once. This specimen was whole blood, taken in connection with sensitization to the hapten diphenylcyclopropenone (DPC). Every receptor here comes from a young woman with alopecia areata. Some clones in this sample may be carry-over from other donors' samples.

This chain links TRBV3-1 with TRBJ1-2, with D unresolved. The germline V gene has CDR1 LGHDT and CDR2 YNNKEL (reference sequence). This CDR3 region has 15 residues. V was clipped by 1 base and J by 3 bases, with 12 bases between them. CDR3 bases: TGTGCCAGCAGCCAAGGGGTAGGGAGCGACTATGGCTACACCTTC. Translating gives CASSQGVGSDYGYTF.

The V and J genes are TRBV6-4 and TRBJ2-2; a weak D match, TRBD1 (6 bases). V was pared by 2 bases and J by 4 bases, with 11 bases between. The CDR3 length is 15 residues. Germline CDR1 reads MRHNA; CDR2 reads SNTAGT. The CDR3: CASSDEQGSTGELFF. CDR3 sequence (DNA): TGTGCCAGCAGTGACGAACAGGGTAGCACCGGGGAGCTGTTTTTT.

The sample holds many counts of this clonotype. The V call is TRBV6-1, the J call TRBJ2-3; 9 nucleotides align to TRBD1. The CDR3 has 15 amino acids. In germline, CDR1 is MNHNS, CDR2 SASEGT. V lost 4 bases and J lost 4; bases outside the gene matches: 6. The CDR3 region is CASSGQGGRPDTQYF. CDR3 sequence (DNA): TGTGCCAGCAGTGGACAGGGGGGCCGGCCAGATACGCAGTATTTT.

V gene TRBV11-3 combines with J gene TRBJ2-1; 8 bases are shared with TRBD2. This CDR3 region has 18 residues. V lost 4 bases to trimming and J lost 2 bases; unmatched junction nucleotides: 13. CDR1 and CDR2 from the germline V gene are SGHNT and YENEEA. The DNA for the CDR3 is TGTGCCAGCAGCTCGCGGGACGCACTTAGCGGGGCCTACAATGAGCAGTTCTTC. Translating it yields CASSSRDALSGAYNEQFF. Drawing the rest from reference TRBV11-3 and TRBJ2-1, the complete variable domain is EAGVVQSPRYKIIEKKQPVAFWCNPISGHNTLYWYLQNLGQGPELLIRYENEEAVDDSQLPKDRFSAERLKGVDSTLKIQPAELGDSAVYLCASSSRDALSGAYNEQFFGPGTRLTVL.

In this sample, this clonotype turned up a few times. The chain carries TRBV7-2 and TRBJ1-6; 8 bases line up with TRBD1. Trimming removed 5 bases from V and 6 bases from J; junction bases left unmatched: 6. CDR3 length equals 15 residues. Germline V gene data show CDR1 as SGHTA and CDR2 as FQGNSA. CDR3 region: CASSGTGGINSPLHF. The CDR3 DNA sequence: TGTGCCAGCAGCGGCACAGGGGGGATTAATTCACCCCTCCACTTT.

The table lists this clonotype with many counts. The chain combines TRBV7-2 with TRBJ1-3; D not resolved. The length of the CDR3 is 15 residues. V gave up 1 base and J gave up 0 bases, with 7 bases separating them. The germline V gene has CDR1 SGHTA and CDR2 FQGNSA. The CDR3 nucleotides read TGTGCCAGCAGCTTAGGACAAAGCTCTGGAAACACCATATATTTT. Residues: CASSLGQSSGNTIYF.

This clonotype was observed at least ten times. CDR3: CASRTGSYNSPLHF. In nucleotides, the CDR3 is TGTGCCAGCAGGACAGGTTCATATAATTCACCCCTCCACTTT. The chain has TRBV12-3 or TRBV12-4 and TRBJ1-6, with D maybe TRBD1 (6 bases). The CDR3 is 14 amino acids. Trimming shortened V by 6 bases and J by 4 bases, and 10 bases separated the two germline ends.

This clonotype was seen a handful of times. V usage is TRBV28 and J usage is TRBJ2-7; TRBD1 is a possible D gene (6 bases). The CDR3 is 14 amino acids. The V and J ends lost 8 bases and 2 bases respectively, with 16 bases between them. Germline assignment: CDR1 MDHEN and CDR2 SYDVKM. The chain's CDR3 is CASSSAGTTYEQYF. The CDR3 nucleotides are TGTGCCAGCTCGTCCGCCGGGACAACCTACGAGCAGTACTTC.

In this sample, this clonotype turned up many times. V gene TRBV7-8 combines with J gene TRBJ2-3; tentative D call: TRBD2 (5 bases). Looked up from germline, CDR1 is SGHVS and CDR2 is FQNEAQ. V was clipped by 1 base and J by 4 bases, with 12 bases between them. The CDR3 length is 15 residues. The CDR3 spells CASSLGGRSPDTQYF. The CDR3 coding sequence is TGTGCCAGCAGCTTAGGAGGGCGGAGTCCAGATACGCAGTATTTT.

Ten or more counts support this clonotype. The CDR3 sequence: CASSSSGIWDGYTF. The CDR3 nucleotides are TGTGCCAGTAGCTCATCAGGGATTTGGGATGGCTACACCTTC. V gene TRBV19 combines with J gene TRBJ1-2; perhaps TRBD1 as D (5 bases). The germline V gene encodes CDR1 LNHDA and CDR2 SQIVND (reference sequence). The CDR3 is 14 residues long. V was pared by 6 bases and J by 6 bases, with 17 bases between. The full variable domain, with the rest looked up from reference TRBV19 and TRBJ1-2, is DGGITQSPKYLFRKEGQNVTLSCEQNLNHDAMYWYRQDPGQGLRLIYYSQIVNDFQKGDIAEGYSVSREKKESFPLTVTSAQKNPTAFYLCASSSSGIWDGYTFGSGTRLTVV.

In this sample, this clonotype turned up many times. In DNA form, the CDR3 reads TGTGCCAGCAGTTTAAATGGGGAACAGCCCCAGCATTTT. This gives the protein CASSLNGEQPQHF. The chain is built from TRBV12-3 or TRBV12-4 and TRBJ1-5; D uncertain. With 2 bases removed from V and 7 bases from J, the gap between germline ends came to 9 bases. The CDR3 loop spans 13 amino acids.

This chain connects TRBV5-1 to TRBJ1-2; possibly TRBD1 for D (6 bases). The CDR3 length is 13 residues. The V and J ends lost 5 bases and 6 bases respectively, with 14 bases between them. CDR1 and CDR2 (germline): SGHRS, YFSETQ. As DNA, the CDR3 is TGCGCCAGCAGGCCTAACAGGGAGAATGGCTACACCTTC. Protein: CASRPNRENGYTF.

CDR3 sequence (DNA): TGTGCCAGCAGAGGGGACTACGAGCAGTACTTC. It translates to CASRGDYEQYF. The genes are TRBV28 and TRBJ2-7, with D possibly TRBD1 on 5 matching bases. This CDR3 contains 11 residues. Germline-derived CDR1 and CDR2 are MDHEN and SYDVKM. V was clipped by 6 bases and J by 3 bases, with 6 bases between them.

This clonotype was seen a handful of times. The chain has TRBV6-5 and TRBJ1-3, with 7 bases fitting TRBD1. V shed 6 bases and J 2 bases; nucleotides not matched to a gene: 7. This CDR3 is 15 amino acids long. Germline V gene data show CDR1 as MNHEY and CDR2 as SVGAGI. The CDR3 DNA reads TGTGCCAGCAGGGTTTACAGGGGCGCTGGAAACACCATATATTTT. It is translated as CASRVYRGAGNTIYF.

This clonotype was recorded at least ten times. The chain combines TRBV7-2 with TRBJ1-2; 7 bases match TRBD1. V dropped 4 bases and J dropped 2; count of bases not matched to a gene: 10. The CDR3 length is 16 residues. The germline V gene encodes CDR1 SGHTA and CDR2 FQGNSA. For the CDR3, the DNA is TGTGCCAGCAGCTCCTCGAGACAGGGAGGAAACTATGGCTACACCTTC. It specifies CASSSSRQGGNYGYTF. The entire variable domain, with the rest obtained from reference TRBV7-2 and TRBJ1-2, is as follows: GAGVSQSPSNKVTEKGKDVELRCDPISGHTALYWYRQSLGQGLEFLIYFQGNSAPDKSGLPSDRFSAERTGGSVSTLTIQRTQQEDSAVYLCASSSSRQGGNYGYTFGSGTRLTVV.

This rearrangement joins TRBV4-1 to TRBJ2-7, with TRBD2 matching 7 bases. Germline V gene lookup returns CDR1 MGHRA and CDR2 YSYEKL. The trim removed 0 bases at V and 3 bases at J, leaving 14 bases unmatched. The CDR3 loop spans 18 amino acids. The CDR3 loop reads CASSQEVPTGGGDYEQYF. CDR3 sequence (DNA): TGCGCCAGCAGCCAAGAAGTCCCCACGGGGGGAGGTGACTACGAGCAGTACTTC.

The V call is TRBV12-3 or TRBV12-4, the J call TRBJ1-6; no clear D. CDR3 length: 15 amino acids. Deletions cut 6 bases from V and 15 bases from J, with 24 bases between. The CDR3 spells CASSPSSSRIQNLHF. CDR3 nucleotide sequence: TGTGCCAGCAGCCCCTCTTCTTCCAGGATTCAGAACCTCCACTTT.

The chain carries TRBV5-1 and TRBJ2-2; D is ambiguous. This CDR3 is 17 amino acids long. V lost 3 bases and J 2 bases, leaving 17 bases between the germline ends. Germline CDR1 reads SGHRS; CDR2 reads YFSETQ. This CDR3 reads CASSSGPQTRNTGELFF. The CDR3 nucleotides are TGCGCCAGCAGCTCCGGCCCCCAAACAAGAAACACCGGGGAGCTGTTTTTT.

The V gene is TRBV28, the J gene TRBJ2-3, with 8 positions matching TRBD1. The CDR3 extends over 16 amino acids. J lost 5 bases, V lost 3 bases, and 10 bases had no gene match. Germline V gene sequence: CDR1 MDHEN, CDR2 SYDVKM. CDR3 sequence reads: CASSFPAGQGKDTQYF. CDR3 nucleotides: TGTGCCAGCAGTTTCCCCGCCGGACAGGGTAAAGATACGCAGTATTTT.

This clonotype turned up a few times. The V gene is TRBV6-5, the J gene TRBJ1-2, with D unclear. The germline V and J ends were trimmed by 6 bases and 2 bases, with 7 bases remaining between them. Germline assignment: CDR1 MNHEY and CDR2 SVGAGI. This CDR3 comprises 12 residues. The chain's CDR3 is CASSGTNYGYTF. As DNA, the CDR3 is TGTGCCAGCAGCGGTACGAACTATGGCTACACCTTC.

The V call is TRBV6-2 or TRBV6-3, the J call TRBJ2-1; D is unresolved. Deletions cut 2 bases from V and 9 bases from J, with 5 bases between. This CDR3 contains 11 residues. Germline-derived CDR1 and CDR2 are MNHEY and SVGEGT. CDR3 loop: CASSYAVEQFF. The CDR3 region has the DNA TGTGCCAGCAGTTACGCTGTTGAGCAGTTCTTC.

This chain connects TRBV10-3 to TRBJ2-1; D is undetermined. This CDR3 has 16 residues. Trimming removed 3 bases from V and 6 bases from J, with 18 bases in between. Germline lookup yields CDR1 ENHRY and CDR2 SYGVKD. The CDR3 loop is CAISDSLVGPPNEQFF. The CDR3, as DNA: TGTGCCATCAGTGACAGTTTAGTGGGTCCTCCCAATGAGCAGTTCTTC.